The sample holds one count of the clone carrying this T cell receptor (beta chain). The antigen is unknown. The record originates from a study of cytomegalovirus exposure and HLA in healthy donors. Whole-study findings and limits: In a later analysis, a missense DCLRE1C variant was linked to TCR beta V- and J-gene trimming. Immune exposure information comprised only CMV serostatus. In vitro experiments confirmed that a few CMV-associated chains were specific for CMV antigens. The classifier reportedly diagnosed cytomegalovirus status with high sensitivity and specificity.

Researchers ran the PCR with 60 Vbeta and 13 Jbeta primers. The table came from immunoSEQ multiplex PCR; TCRdb's copy has only in-frame clones and leaves some out. The table shows roughly 99,000 clones, with around 77% occurring only once. Germline CDR1 is LNHDA and CDR2 is SQIVND (reference sequence). Unmatched junction bases numbered 8, after V lost 5 bases and J lost 7 bases. The CDR3 has 14 residues. Input material: PBMCs. The V call is TRBV19, the J call TRBJ2-3; 8 bases are a match to TRBD1. The TCR sequence derives from a male donor in good health and CMV-seronegative. The CDR3 region has the DNA TGTGCCAGTAGTCCAGGGGGCGTGGGTTATACGCAGTATTTT. Translation: CASSPGGVGYTQYF.